This T cell receptor beta chain was identified during a study of T cell repertoires in cytomegalovirus infection. TCRdb re-derived calls from the reads in MiXCR, one entry per CDR3 protein. The data hold approximately 730,000 distinct CDR3 sequences, with roughly 30% observed a single time. There are 15 residues in the CDR3. Germline V CDR1 and CDR2: KGHSH, LQKENI. V dropped 1 base and J dropped 3 bases, with 11 bases sitting between them. Only a few counts were recorded for this clonotype. Its antigen is unidentified. This receptor was taken from a human donor in good health (CMV status not recorded). Some clones in this sample may be carry-over from other donors' samples. Sequenced here: cultured PBMCs, sampled from culture after CMV antigen stimulation. This chain uses TRBV18 with TRBJ2-3; D gene unclear. The CDR3 DNA follows: TGTGCCAGCTCACCACTGGCCAGGCAGACAGATACGCAGTATTTT. Translating it yields CASSPLARQTDTQYF.